This TCR beta chain was documented in a study of CD8+ T cells in alopecia areata. J lost 7 bases, V lost 4 bases, and 2 bases had no gene match. Looked up from germline, CDR1 is LGHNA and CDR2 is YNFKEQ. This CDR3 spans 13 amino acids. This clone occurred a few times. Investigators isolated RNA and reverse transcribed it into cDNA to act as the sequencing template. Sequencing was performed with immunoSEQ multiplex PCR; in TCRdb, only in-frame clones are kept and a portion is missing. The data hold 110,000 to 150,000 clones, with approximately 50% observed a single time. The chain recombines TRBV4-2 with TRBJ1-5, with 9 bases fitting TRBD1. The origin of this receptor is a human donor with alopecia areata. The source material was CD4+ T cells sorted from blood, sampled at week 0. CDR3 DNA: TGTGCCAGCAGCCCTGACAGGGGGCAGCCCCAGCATTTT. Residues: CASSPDRGQPQHF.